A single sample gave rise to the 24 T cell receptor beta chains below, sequenced in a study of T cells in localized non-small cell lung cancer. TCRdb's copy holds only in-frame clones and misses some; the assay was immunoSEQ multiplex PCR. Of 45,000 to 60,000 clones listed, around four fifths are singletons. Sequences were derived from peripheral blood, sampled before any cancer treatment. Source of these receptors: a female donor over 55 with stage II squamous cell lung carcinoma.

The rearrangement uses TRBV2 and TRBJ1-6; D remains unclear. CDR3 length: 15 residues. The germline V gene encodes CDR1 SNHLY and CDR2 FYNNEI. Trimming removed 9 bases from V and 4 bases from J, with 16 bases in between. The CDR3 nucleotides read TGTGCCAGTAAAATGGAGCAAGGTTATAATTCACCCCTCCACTTT. It specifies CASKMEQGYNSPLHF. Complete variable domain (other parts from reference TRBV2 and TRBJ1-6): EPEVTQTPSHQVTQMGQEVILRCVPISNHLYFYWYRQILGQKVEFLVSFYNNEISEKSEIFDDQFSVERPDGSNFTLKIRSTKLEDSAMYFCASKMEQGYNSPLHFGNGTRLTVT.

CDR3 in DNA: TGTGCCAGCAGTGGAGCGCCGGGACAGGGGGCGAACTATGGCTACACCTTC. This encodes CASSGAPGQGANYGYTF. The J gene is TRBJ1-2, the V gene TRBV6-1, with TRBD1 matching 12 bases. CDR3 length equals 17 residues. The trim removed 4 bases at V and 2 bases at J, leaving 8 bases unmatched. Germline V lookup: CDR1 MNHNS, CDR2 SASEGT.

The J gene is TRBJ1-1, the V gene TRBV27; weak D call: TRBD1 (6 bases). Germline-derived CDR1 and CDR2 are MNHEY and SMNVEV (reference sequence). Trimming pared 6 bases from V and 3 bases from J, leaving 11 bases between. There are 13 residues in the CDR3. CDR3 sequence (DNA): TGTGCCAGCAGACAGGGTCCGGACACTGAAGCTTTCTTT. Amino acid sequence: CASRQGPDTEAFF.

This clone showed up many times. This chain uses TRBV6-4 with TRBJ1-6, with TRBD1 matching over 7 bases. Germline lookup yields CDR1 MRHNA and CDR2 SNTAGT. V was clipped by 6 bases and J by 9 bases; unmatched bases: 8. CDR3 size: 14 residues. CDR3 coding DNA: TGTGCCAGCAGCGAAACAGGGGTGACTTCACCCCTCCACTTT. This translates into CASSETGVTSPLHF.

The V and J genes are TRBV19 and TRBJ1-5, with 9 bases that match TRBD1. CDR1 and CDR2 (germline): LNHDA, SQIVND (reference sequence). V shed 6 bases and J 0 bases; nucleotides not matched to a gene: 12. The CDR3 is 18 residues long. The DNA of the CDR3 is TGTGCCAGTAGGCTCCGGACAGGGGTGACAGTTAGCAATCAGCCCCAGCATTTT. It codes for CASRLRTGVTVSNQPQHF. The full variable domain, in which reference TRBV19 and TRBJ1-5 provide the parts outside the CDR3, is DGGITQSPKYLFRKEGQNVTLSCEQNLNHDAMYWYRQDPGQGLRLIYYSQIVNDFQKGDIAEGYSVSREKKESFPLTVTSAQKNPTAFYLCASRLRTGVTVSNQPQHFGDGTRLSIL.

This clone rates as medium-sized. The identical CDR3 is also encoded by other nucleotide sequences in the sample. V gene TRBV27 combines with J gene TRBJ1-5; 7 positions match TRBD1. The germline gives CDR1 MNHEY, CDR2 SMNVEV (reference sequence). The CDR3 length is 16 residues. V lost 1 base, J lost 0 bases, and 3 bases stayed unmatched. The CDR3 nucleotides read TGTGCCAGCAGTTTATTGGCAGGGGGTAGCAATCAGCCCCAGCATTTT. This encodes CASSLLAGGSNQPQHF.

The CDR3 DNA reads as TGTGCCAGCAACACTTTGACAGGGTATAATGAAAAACTGTTTTTT. It encodes CASNTLTGYNEKLFF. The chain carries TRBV6-5 and TRBJ1-4, with 7 bases lining up with TRBD1. V was pared by 7 bases and J by 4 bases, with 9 bases of the junction left unmatched. This CDR3 contains 15 residues. The germline V gene has CDR1 MNHEY and CDR2 SVGAGI.

The chain couples TRBV5-1 to TRBJ1-1; D not certain. The CDR3 is 14 residues long. The germline V gene encodes CDR1 SGHRS and CDR2 YFSETQ. V lost 1 base and J 1 base, leaving 8 bases between the germline ends. CDR3 bases: TGCGCCAGCAGCTTGAATGCAGCGAACACTGAAGCTTTCTTT. As protein: CASSLNAANTEAFF.

The chain combines TRBV7-9 with TRBJ1-1; D is unresolved. The germline gives CDR1 SEHNR, CDR2 FQNEAQ (reference sequence). V dropped 3 bases and J dropped 2 bases, with 10 bases sitting between them. The CDR3 totals 14 residues. The CDR3: CASSFWEGNTEAFF. The CDR3 nucleotides are TGTGCCAGCAGCTTCTGGGAGGGAAACACTGAAGCTTTCTTT.

The V call is TRBV9, the J call TRBJ2-3; 11 bases match TRBD2. Germline V lookup: CDR1 SGDLS, CDR2 YYNGEE. The CDR3 contains 14 residues. J lost 5 bases, V lost 2 bases, and 1 base had no gene match. CDR3 loop: CASSVTSGGDTQYF. The CDR3 DNA follows: TGTGCCAGCAGCGTTACTAGCGGGGGAGATACGCAGTATTTT.

Regarding this clone: The same CDR3 is also encoded by other DNA sequences in this sample. The chain employs TRBV5-6 and TRBJ1-2, with no clear D. CDR1 SGHDT and CDR2 YYEEEE come from the germline V gene. The CDR3 is 13 residues long. V lost 0 bases, J lost 2 bases, and 5 bases lay in between. The CDR3 here is CASSLGRNYGYTF. DNA for the CDR3: TGTGCCAGCAGCTTGGGAAGGAACTATGGCTACACCTTC. Based on the CDR3 plus reference TRBV5-6 and TRBJ1-2, the full variable domain is DAGVTQSPTHLIKTRGQQVTLRCSPKSGHDTVSWYQQALGQGPQFIFQYYEEEERQRGNFPDRFSGHQFPNYSSELNVNALLLGDSALYLCASSLGRNYGYTFGSGTRLTVV.

V and J are TRBV14 and TRBJ1-1; no definite D call. V shed 0 bases and J shed 0 bases, with 8 bases lying between them. From germline, CDR1 is SGHDN and CDR2 FVKESK. This CDR3 contains 15 residues. The CDR3 nucleotides are TGTGCCAGCAGCCAAGATCCTGGGGTGAACACTGAAGCTTTCTTT. Encoded protein: CASSQDPGVNTEAFF.

The rearrangement joins TRBV19 to TRBJ1-5; a weak D match, TRBD1 (6 bases). The germline gives CDR1 LNHDA, CDR2 SQIVND (reference sequence). V lost 5 bases and J lost 3, with 23 bases in between. This CDR3 is built from 18 residues. The CDR3 region is CASSLTGTPRTNNQPQHF. In DNA, the CDR3 is TGTGCCAGTAGTTTAACCGGGACACCGAGAACAAACAATCAGCCCCAGCATTTT.

This chain joins TRBV7-8 and TRBJ1-6; a possible D gene is TRBD1 (5 bases). The CDR3 consists of 15 residues. V was pared by 5 bases and J by 7 bases, with 15 bases between. Germline V lookup: CDR1 SGHVS, CDR2 FQNEAQ. The chain's CDR3 is CASSQRDGLNSPLHF. CDR3 coding DNA: TGTGCCAGCAGCCAGCGGGACGGCCTAAATTCACCCCTCCACTTT.

The rearrangement uses TRBV30 and TRBJ1-2; no clear D. This CDR3 is 13 amino acids long. Trimming removed 2 bases from V and 4 bases from J, with 11 bases in between. CDR1 GTSNPN and CDR2 SVGIG come from the germline V gene (reference sequence). The CDR3 loop reads CAWSSQQIYGYTF. For the CDR3, the DNA is TGTGCCTGGAGTTCACAGCAAATCTATGGCTACACCTTC.

The CDR3 here is CASSQLPGQGNGYTF. The CDR3 DNA reads TGCGCCAGCAGCCAGCTGCCGGGACAGGGGAACGGCTACACCTTC. This chain joins TRBV4-1 and TRBJ1-2; 10 bases match TRBD1. The V gene end was trimmed by 3 bases and the J gene end by 8 bases; junction bases not matched to a gene: 9. CDR3 length: 15 residues. Germline V gene data show CDR1 as MGHRA and CDR2 as YSYEKL.

This chain connects TRBV5-1 to TRBJ2-1; D may correspond to TRBD1 or TRBD2 (5 bases each). The germline V and J ends were trimmed by 0 bases and 13 bases, with 17 bases remaining between them. Germline loops: CDR1 SGHRS, CDR2 YFSETQ. The CDR3 runs 14 residues. CDR3 protein: CASSLGTGGGRQFF. The CDR3 DNA reads as TGCGCCAGCAGCTTGGGTACAGGAGGAGGACGCCAGTTCTTC. Combining the CDR3 with reference TRBV5-1 and TRBJ2-1 gives the whole variable domain KAGVTQTPRYLIKTRGQQVTLSCSPISGHRSVSWYQQTPGQGLQFLFEYFSETQRNKGNFPGRFSGRQFSNSRSEMNVSTLELGDSALYLCASSLGTGGGRQFFGPGTRLTVL.

The rearrangement uses TRBV5-1 and TRBJ1-4; possible D gene TRBD1, 6 bases. In germline, CDR1 is SGHRS, CDR2 YFSETQ. There are 14 residues in the CDR3. The V and J ends lost 4 bases and 4 bases respectively, with 11 bases between them. The CDR3 reads CASSPGAFNEKLFF. DNA for the CDR3: TGCGCCAGCAGCCCAGGGGCATTTAATGAAAAACTGTTTTTT.

The rearrangement links TRBV9 to TRBJ2-1; no clear D gene. Trimming took off 3 bases at V and 8 bases at J, with 21 bases between the two ends. Germline V gene data show CDR1 as SGDLS and CDR2 as YYNGEE. This CDR3 contains 16 residues. The CDR3 coding sequence is TGTGCCAGCAGCGCCACGGGCCGCCCCCAAGGCGATGAGCAGTTCTTC. It encodes CASSATGRPQGDEQFF.

The rearrangement uses TRBV2 and TRBJ1-2, with unresolved D. The ends were cut back, 2 bases at V and 0 bases at J, with 10 bases in the middle. The CDR3 is 15 residues long. Germline V gives CDR1 SNHLY, CDR2 FYNNEI. Here the CDR3 reads CASSESWMSNYGYTF. The CDR3 nucleotides read TGTGCCAGCAGTGAAAGTTGGATGTCTAACTATGGCTACACCTTC.

The J gene is TRBJ1-1, the V gene TRBV2, with a tentative D call TRBD1 (6 bases). Germline V lookup: CDR1 SNHLY, CDR2 FYNNEI. The CDR3 is 15 amino acids. V was trimmed by 6 bases and J by 1 base, leaving 15 bases between them. CDR3 region: CASSGQGHQNTEAFF. DNA of the CDR3: TGTGCCAGCAGCGGCCAGGGACACCAGAACACTGAAGCTTTCTTT.

The V and J genes are TRBV19 and TRBJ2-1; the match to TRBD2 covers 9 bases. Per germline, CDR1 LNHDA and CDR2 SQIVND (reference sequence). V shed 6 bases and J 7 bases; nucleotides not matched to a gene: 16. This CDR3 has 17 residues. This CDR3 is CASRELAGPGSRNEQFF. The CDR3 DNA is TGTGCCAGTAGGGAGCTAGCGGGGCCGGGGTCGCGGAATGAGCAGTTCTTC.

This clone was detected once. This sequence joins TRBV5-1 and TRBJ1-1; TRBD1 matches 7 bases. Germline CDR1 and CDR2: SGHRS and YFSETQ. This CDR3 comprises 16 residues. V shed 0 bases, J shed 3 bases, and the junction held 8 bases outside the gene matches. The CDR3: CASSLGRGRGHTEAFF. The CDR3 nucleotides are TGCGCCAGCAGCTTGGGAAGGGGGCGCGGGCACACTGAAGCTTTCTTT.

This sequence joins TRBV19 and TRBJ2-1, with 14 bases fitting TRBD2. CDR3 size: 17 residues. J gave up 8 bases and V 5 bases, and 11 bases lay outside the gene matches. The germline V gene encodes CDR1 LNHDA and CDR2 SQIVND (reference sequence). The CDR3 sequence: CASSQPRLAGGPYEQFF. CDR3 in DNA: TGTGCCAGTAGTCAGCCCCGACTAGCGGGGGGGCCCTATGAGCAGTTCTTC. Complete variable domain (other parts from reference TRBV19 and TRBJ2-1): DGGITQSPKYLFRKEGQNVTLSCEQNLNHDAMYWYRQDPGQGLRLIYYSQIVNDFQKGDIAEGYSVSREKKESFPLTVTSAQKNPTAFYLCASSQPRLAGGPYEQFFGPGTRLTVL.